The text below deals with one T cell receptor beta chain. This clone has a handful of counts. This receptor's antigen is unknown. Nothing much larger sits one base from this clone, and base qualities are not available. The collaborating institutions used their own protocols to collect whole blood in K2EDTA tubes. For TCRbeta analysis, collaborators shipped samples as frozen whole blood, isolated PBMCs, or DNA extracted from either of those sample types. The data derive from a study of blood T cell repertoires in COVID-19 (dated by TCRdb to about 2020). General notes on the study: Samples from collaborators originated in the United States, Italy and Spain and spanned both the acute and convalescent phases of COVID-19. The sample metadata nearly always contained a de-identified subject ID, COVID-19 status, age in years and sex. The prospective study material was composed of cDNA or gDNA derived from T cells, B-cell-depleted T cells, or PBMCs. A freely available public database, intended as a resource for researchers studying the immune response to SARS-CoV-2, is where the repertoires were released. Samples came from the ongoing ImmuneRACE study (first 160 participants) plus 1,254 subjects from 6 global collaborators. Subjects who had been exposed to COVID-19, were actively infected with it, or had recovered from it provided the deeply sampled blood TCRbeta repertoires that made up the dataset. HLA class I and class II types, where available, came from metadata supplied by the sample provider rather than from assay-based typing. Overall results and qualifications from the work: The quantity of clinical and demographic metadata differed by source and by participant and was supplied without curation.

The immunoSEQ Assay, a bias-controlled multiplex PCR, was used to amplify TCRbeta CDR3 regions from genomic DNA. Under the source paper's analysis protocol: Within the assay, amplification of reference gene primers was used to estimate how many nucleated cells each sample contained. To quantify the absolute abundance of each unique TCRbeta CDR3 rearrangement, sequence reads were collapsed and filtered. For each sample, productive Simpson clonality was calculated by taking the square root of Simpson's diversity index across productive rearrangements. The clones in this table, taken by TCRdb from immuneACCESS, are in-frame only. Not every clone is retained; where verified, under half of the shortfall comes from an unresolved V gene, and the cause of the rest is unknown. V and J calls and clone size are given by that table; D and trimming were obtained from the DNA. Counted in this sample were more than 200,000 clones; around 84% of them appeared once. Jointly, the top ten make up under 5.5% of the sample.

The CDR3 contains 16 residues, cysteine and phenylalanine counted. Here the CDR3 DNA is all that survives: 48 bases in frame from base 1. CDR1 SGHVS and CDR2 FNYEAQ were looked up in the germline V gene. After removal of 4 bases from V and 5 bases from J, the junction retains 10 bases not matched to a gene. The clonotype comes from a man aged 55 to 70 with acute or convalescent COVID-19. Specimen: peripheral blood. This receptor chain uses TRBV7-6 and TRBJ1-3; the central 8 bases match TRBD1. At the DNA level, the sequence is TGTGCCAGCAGCTCGACCTCAGGGGGCCCACGAAACACCATATATTTT. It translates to CASSSTSGGPRNTIYF.